Here is one T cell receptor (beta chain) with its context. Method: immunoSEQ multiplex PCR; TCRdb's copy keeps in-frame clones and lacks some. The profile shows around 30,000 clones, about 70% of them singletons. The V gene lost 0 bases and the J gene lost 3 bases, with 4 bases spanning the gap. The germline V gene has CDR1 SGDLS and CDR2 YYNGEE. CDR3 length: 13 amino acids. The data are from a study of STAT5B mutations in CD4+ large granular lymphocyte leukemia. Across the study: Healthy donors showed HLA-associated enrichment of the CDR3 'QG' motif.

This sequence originates from a human donor in good health. The J gene is TRBJ1-3, the V gene TRBV9, with D uncertain. The sequencing input was CD4+ T cells from blood buffy coats. The CDR3 sequence is CASSVDFGNTIYF. CDR3 nucleotide sequence: TGTGCCAGCAGCGTAGATTTTGGAAACACCATATATTTT.